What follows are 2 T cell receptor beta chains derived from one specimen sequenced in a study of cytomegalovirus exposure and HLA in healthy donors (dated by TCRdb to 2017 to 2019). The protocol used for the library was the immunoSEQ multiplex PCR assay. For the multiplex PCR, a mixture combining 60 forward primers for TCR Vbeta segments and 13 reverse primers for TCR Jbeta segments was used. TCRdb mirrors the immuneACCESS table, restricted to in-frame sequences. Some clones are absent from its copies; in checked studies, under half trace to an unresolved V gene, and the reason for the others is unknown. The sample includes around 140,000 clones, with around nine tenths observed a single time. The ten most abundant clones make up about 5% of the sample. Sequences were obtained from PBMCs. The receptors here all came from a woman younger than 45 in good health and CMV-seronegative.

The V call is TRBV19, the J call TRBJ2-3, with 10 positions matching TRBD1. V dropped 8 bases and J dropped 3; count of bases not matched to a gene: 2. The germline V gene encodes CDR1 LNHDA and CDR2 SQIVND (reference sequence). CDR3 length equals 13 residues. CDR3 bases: TGTGCCAGTCGGGACAGGGGAACAGATACGCAGTATTTT. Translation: CASRDRGTDTQYF.

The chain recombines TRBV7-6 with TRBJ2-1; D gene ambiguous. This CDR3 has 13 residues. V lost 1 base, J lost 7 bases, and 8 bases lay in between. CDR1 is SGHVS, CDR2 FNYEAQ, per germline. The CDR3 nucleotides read TGTGCCAGCAGCTTAGATGTGGAGAATGAGCAGTTCTTC. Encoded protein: CASSLDVENEQFF.